These T cell receptor beta chains were read from a single sample in a study of OX40 agonist ivuxolimab in advanced cancers. Measured with immunoSEQ multiplex PCR; TCRdb has only the in-frame clones, and not every one. The sample yields tens of thousands of clones, about 90% seen once. The input for sequencing was CD4+ or CD8+ T cells sorted from blood, taken in a trial of the OX40 agonist ivuxolimab. These TCRs come from an adult with an advanced solid tumor such as melanoma, head and neck, liver or kidney cancer. Each CDR3 is given with its conserved first and last residue. Fields, in order: V gene, D gene, J gene, clone size, CDR3 protein, CDR3 DNA. D genes are given only for firm matches. Not every row has a clone size; where given, it reads once, few, many or a size class.

v_call: TRBV5-1; d_call: TRBD2; j_call: TRBJ2-3; clone_size: NA; cdr3_aa: CASSFAGVGTDTQYF; cdr3_nt: TGCGCCAGCAGCTTTGCGGGGGTCGGGACAGATACGCAGTATTTT
v_call: TRBV11-1; d_call: TRBD1; j_call: TRBJ2-5; clone_size: NA; cdr3_aa: CASSLKRTGFGETQYF; cdr3_nt: TGTGCCAGCAGCTTAAAACGGACAGGGTTTGGGGAGACCCAGTACTTC
v_call: TRBV7-3; d_call: NA; j_call: TRBJ2-1; clone_size: NA; cdr3_aa: CASSLFASNNEQFF; cdr3_nt: TGTGCCAGCAGCTTATTTGCCAGCAACAATGAGCAGTTCTTC
v_call: TRBV5-6; d_call: NA; j_call: TRBJ1-1; clone_size: once; cdr3_aa: CASSDDSIEAFF; cdr3_nt: TGTGCCAGCAGCGACGACAGTATTGAAGCTTTCTTT
v_call: TRBV19; d_call: NA; j_call: TRBJ1-1; clone_size: NA; cdr3_aa: CASSIPMQGRDTEAFF; cdr3_nt: TGTGCCAGTAGTATACCCATGCAGGGTCGGGACACTGAAGCTTTCTTT
v_call: TRBV6-5; d_call: NA; j_call: TRBJ1-5; clone_size: NA; cdr3_aa: CASRGGNQPQHF; cdr3_nt: TGTGCCAGCAGGGGGGGCAATCAGCCCCAGCATTTT
v_call: TRBV4-1; d_call: TRBD1; j_call: TRBJ1-2; clone_size: NA; cdr3_aa: CASSQERGQGAHGYTF; cdr3_nt: TGCGCCAGCAGCCAAGAAAGAGGACAGGGGGCACATGGCTACACCTTC
v_call: TRBV6-5; d_call: TRBD1; j_call: TRBJ2-7; clone_size: once; cdr3_aa: CASSRTGEEQYF; cdr3_nt: TGTGCCAGCAGCAGGACAGGAGAAGAGCAGTACTTC
v_call: TRBV12-5; d_call: NA; j_call: TRBJ2-7; clone_size: NA; cdr3_aa: CASGFGTVSYEQYF; cdr3_nt: TGTGCTAGTGGTTTCGGGACGGTCTCCTACGAGCAGTACTTC
v_call: TRBV7-9; d_call: TRBD1; j_call: TRBJ2-7; clone_size: NA; cdr3_aa: CASSSRDRAYEQYF; cdr3_nt: TGTGCCAGCAGCAGCCGGGACAGGGCCTACGAGCAGTACTTC
v_call: TRBV29-1; d_call: NA; j_call: TRBJ1-2; clone_size: NA; cdr3_aa: CSVEGREEYGYTF; cdr3_nt: TGCAGCGTTGAAGGCAGGGAGGAGTATGGCTACACCTTC
v_call: TRBV9; d_call: TRBD1; j_call: TRBJ1-4; clone_size: NA; cdr3_aa: CASSATGAREKLFF; cdr3_nt: TGTGCCAGCAGCGCGACAGGGGCGCGTGAAAAACTGTTTTTT
v_call: TRBV14; d_call: NA; j_call: TRBJ1-4; clone_size: NA; cdr3_aa: CASSQKGSRLFF; cdr3_nt: TGTGCCAGCAGCCAAAAAGGGTCCAGACTGTTTTTT
v_call: TRBV19; d_call: NA; j_call: TRBJ2-1; clone_size: NA; cdr3_aa: CASSIVTRDEQFF; cdr3_nt: TGTGCCAGTAGTATCGTGACTCGCGATGAGCAGTTCTTC
v_call: TRBV29-1; d_call: NA; j_call: TRBJ2-7; clone_size: NA; cdr3_aa: CSVEGNYEQYF; cdr3_nt: TGCAGCGTTGAGGGGAACTACGAGCAGTACTTC
v_call: TRBV29-1; d_call: NA; j_call: TRBJ1-2; clone_size: NA; cdr3_aa: CSVATSGGLNYGYTF; cdr3_nt: TGCAGCGTCGCCACCTCGGGCGGACTGAACTATGGCTACACCTTC
v_call: TRBV7-3; d_call: TRBD1; j_call: TRBJ1-1; clone_size: NA; cdr3_aa: CASSLRGDVGGTSNTEAFF; cdr3_nt: TGTGCCAGCAGCTTAAGGGGAGATGTAGGGGGCACCTCGAACACTGAAGCTTTCTTT
v_call: TRBV19; d_call: TRBD1; j_call: TRBJ1-2; clone_size: NA; cdr3_aa: CASSQTGGLKGYTF; cdr3_nt: TGTGCCAGTAGCCAAACAGGGGGCCTGAAAGGCTACACCTTC
v_call: TRBV9; d_call: NA; j_call: TRBJ2-7; clone_size: NA; cdr3_aa: CASSPPAASYEQYF; cdr3_nt: TGTGCCAGCAGCCCTCCGGCGGCCTCCTACGAGCAGTACTTC
v_call: TRBV19; d_call: NA; j_call: TRBJ1-1; clone_size: NA; cdr3_aa: CASSISSWGQTEAFF; cdr3_nt: TGTGCCAGTAGTATTTCCTCCTGGGGGCAGACTGAAGCTTTCTTT
v_call: TRBV25-1; d_call: TRBD1; j_call: TRBJ2-5; clone_size: NA; cdr3_aa: CASTGTGGETQYF; cdr3_nt: TGTGCCAGTACAGGGACAGGGGGAGAGACCCAGTACTTC
v_call: TRBV7-2; d_call: NA; j_call: TRBJ1-6; clone_size: NA; cdr3_aa: CAGGGGGGNSPLHF; cdr3_nt: TGTGCCGGGGGGGGAGGCGGAGGTAATTCACCCCTCCACTTT
v_call: TRBV2; d_call: TRBD1; j_call: TRBJ2-3; clone_size: NA; cdr3_aa: CASSEGRGHTDTQYF; cdr3_nt: TGTGCCAGCAGTGAGGGCAGGGGGCACACAGATACGCAGTATTTT
v_call: TRBV9; d_call: NA; j_call: TRBJ1-5; clone_size: NA; cdr3_aa: CASSVEASNQPQHF; cdr3_nt: TGTGCCAGCAGCGTAGAGGCAAGCAATCAGCCCCAGCATTTT
v_call: TRBV4-2; d_call: NA; j_call: TRBJ2-2; clone_size: NA; cdr3_aa: CASSQEWGTGELFF; cdr3_nt: TGTGCCAGCAGCCAAGAATGGGGCACCGGGGAGCTGTTTTTT
v_call: TRBV9; d_call: NA; j_call: TRBJ2-7; clone_size: NA; cdr3_aa: CASSPDYTYEQYF; cdr3_nt: TGTGCCAGCAGCCCCGACTATACCTACGAGCAGTACTTC
v_call: TRBV7-8; d_call: TRBD2; j_call: TRBJ2-1; clone_size: NA; cdr3_aa: CASSLVPRRGAYNEQFF; cdr3_nt: TGTGCCAGCAGCTTAGTCCCGAGGCGGGGGGCCTACAATGAGCAGTTCTTC
v_call: TRBV27; d_call: NA; j_call: TRBJ2-7; clone_size: NA; cdr3_aa: CASSSDSGQYEQYF; cdr3_nt: TGTGCCAGCAGTTCCGACTCCGGACAGTACGAGCAGTACTTC
v_call: TRBV4-1; d_call: TRBD1; j_call: TRBJ2-2; clone_size: NA; cdr3_aa: CASSQEMMTGGFRTGELFF; cdr3_nt: TGCGCCAGCAGCCAAGAGATGATGACAGGGGGCTTTAGGACCGGGGAGCTGTTTTTT
v_call: TRBV19; d_call: TRBD2; j_call: TRBJ2-7; clone_size: NA; cdr3_aa: CASSIVPQAGGHEQYF; cdr3_nt: TGTGCCAGTAGTATAGTACCCCAAGCGGGGGGGCACGAGCAGTACTTC
v_call: TRBV4-2; d_call: NA; j_call: TRBJ2-2; clone_size: NA; cdr3_aa: CASSQETSHTGELFF; cdr3_nt: TGTGCCAGCAGCCAAGAGACTTCTCACACCGGGGAGCTGTTTTTT
v_call: TRBV9; d_call: NA; j_call: TRBJ1-1; clone_size: few; cdr3_aa: CASSNTVNTEAFF; cdr3_nt: TGTGCCAGCAGCAATACAGTGAACACTGAAGCTTTCTTT
v_call: TRBV2; d_call: NA; j_call: TRBJ2-2; clone_size: once; cdr3_aa: CASSEGFPGELFF; cdr3_nt: TGTGCCAGCAGTGAGGGTTTCCCCGGGGAGCTGTTTTTT
v_call: TRBV9; d_call: NA; j_call: TRBJ2-7; clone_size: NA; cdr3_aa: CASSLGETFSYEQYF; cdr3_nt: TGTGCCAGCAGCTTAGGGGAGACCTTCTCCTACGAGCAGTACTTC
v_call: TRBV13; d_call: TRBD2; j_call: TRBJ2-7; clone_size: NA; cdr3_aa: CASSLQTSGSVHEQYF; cdr3_nt: TGTGCCAGCAGCCTACAGACTAGCGGGAGCGTCCACGAGCAGTACTTC
v_call: TRBV27; d_call: NA; j_call: TRBJ2-7; clone_size: NA; cdr3_aa: CASSLGRAYEQYF; cdr3_nt: TGTGCCAGCAGTTTGGGCAGAGCCTACGAGCAGTACTTC